The clone carrying this TCR beta chain appeared many times. Its target is not known. This specimen comes from a study of identical twins. Study-level results: Conclusions rested on cross-sectional statistics rather than following the same donors.

TCRdb recomputed calls from the 5' RACE reads with MiXCR, one row per CDR3 protein. The sample records hundreds of thousands of distinct CDR3 sequences, around 8.3% being singletons. These data were also filed under a second study, of yellow fever vaccine responses in identical twins.

The clonotype comes from a woman younger than 35 in good health. Source material: PBMCs.

The CDR3 DNA follows: TGTGCCACTTCGGAAGGCACAGATACGCAGTATTTT. Amino acid sequence: CATSEGTDTQYF. The chain employs TRBV25-1 and TRBJ2-3; D gene unclear. The CDR3 sequence is 12 residues long. Trimming took off 10 bases at V and 1 base at J, with 9 bases between the two ends. Germline-derived CDR1 and CDR2 are MGHDK and SYGVNS.